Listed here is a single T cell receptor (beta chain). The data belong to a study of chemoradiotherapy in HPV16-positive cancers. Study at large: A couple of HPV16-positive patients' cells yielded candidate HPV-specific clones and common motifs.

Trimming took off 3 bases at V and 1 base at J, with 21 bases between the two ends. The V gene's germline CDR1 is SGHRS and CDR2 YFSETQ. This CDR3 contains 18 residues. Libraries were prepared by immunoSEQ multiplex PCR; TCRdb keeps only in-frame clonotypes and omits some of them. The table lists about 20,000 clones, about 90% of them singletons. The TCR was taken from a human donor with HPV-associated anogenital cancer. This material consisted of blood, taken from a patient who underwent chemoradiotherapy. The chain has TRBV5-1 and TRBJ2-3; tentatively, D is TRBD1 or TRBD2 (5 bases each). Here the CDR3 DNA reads TGCGCCAGCAGCTGGGGCTTAGGCACCCGAGGGGGCACAGATACGCAGTATTTT. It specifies CASSWGLGTRGGTDTQYF.